These 14 T cell receptor beta chains came from one sample sequenced in a study of Ad26.COV2.S vaccination and SARS-CoV-2 variants. The treatment denotes: about 20 received Ad26.COV2.S at low or high dose, single or two shots; several received placebo; per-sample allocation not given. The study sampled participants on day 63 after the first vaccine or placebo injection. The data were produced by immunoSEQ multiplex PCR, yet TCRdb's version contains in-frame clones alone and is incomplete. Of 430,000 or so clones listed, about 93% are singletons. The sequenced sample was peripheral blood, obtained in a trial of Ad26.COV2.S vaccine versus placebo. All receptors derive from a person between 18 and 60 years old who received the Ad26.COV2.S COVID-19 vaccine or a placebo.

In the case of this clone: One end of the junction is discordant with germline, which a read error may explain. CDR3 in amino acids: CASSVTGTGDSPLHF. Here the CDR3 DNA reads TGTGCCAGCAGCGTAACCGGGACAGGGGATTCACCCCTCCACTTT. This chain joins TRBV7-3 and TRBJ1-6; 10 bases are shared with TRBD1. The CDR3 runs 15 residues. Per germline, CDR1 SGHTA and CDR2 FQGTGA.

The chain joins TRBV7-2 to TRBJ2-2; D unresolved. The CDR3 spans 14 residues. V gave up 1 base and J gave up 0 bases, with 3 bases separating them. Germline V CDR1 and CDR2: SGHTA, FQGNSA. The CDR3 sequence: CASSLGANTGELFF. The CDR3 DNA follows: TGTGCCAGCAGCTTAGGGGCGAACACCGGGGAGCTGTTTTTT.

This rearrangement joins TRBV5-6 to TRBJ2-6, with a possible D match to TRBD1 (5 bases). CDR1 and CDR2 (germline): SGHDT, YYEEEE. Trimming shortened V by 4 bases and J by 4 bases, and 12 bases separated the two germline ends. The CDR3 covers 15 residues. CDR3 sequence reads: CASSPAGSGANVLTF. The CDR3, as DNA: TGTGCCAGCAGCCCGGCAGGGTCCGGGGCCAACGTCCTGACTTTC.

V is TRBV15 and J is TRBJ2-7; TRBD1 is a possible D gene (5 bases). The CDR3 loop spans 15 amino acids. Germline V CDR1 and CDR2: LNHNV, YYDKDF (reference sequence). V was trimmed by 0 bases and J by 3 bases, leaving 12 bases between them. CDR3 DNA: TGTGCCACCAGCAGAGAATGGGGCAGGTTCTACGAGCAGTACTTC. This sequence encodes CATSREWGRFYEQYF.

This rearrangement joins TRBV30 to TRBJ2-3; tentative D call: TRBD2 (6 bases). Germline loops: CDR1 GTSNPN, CDR2 SVGIG (reference sequence). This CDR3 has 13 amino acids. Trimming removed 5 bases from V and 0 bases from J, with 9 bases in between. CDR3 in DNA: TGTGCCTGGGGAGGGGTCAGCACAGATACGCAGTATTTT. Protein product: CAWGGVSTDTQYF.

In the case of this clone: A junction end diverges from the germline sequence, so it may reflect a read error. This chain connects TRBV7-2 to TRBJ1-3; 9 bases fit TRBD1. Germline V lookup: CDR1 SGHTA, CDR2 FQGNSA. The CDR3 spans 17 residues. In nucleotides, the CDR3 is TGTGCCAGCAGCATAGCCTTGGGACAGGGAGCTGGAAACACCATATATTTT. Amino acids: CASSIALGQGAGNTIYF.

V gene TRBV27 combines with J gene TRBJ2-7; 12 nucleotides agree with TRBD2. Trimming cost V 6 bases and J 3 bases; bases outside gene matches: 12. Germline CDR1 MNHEY, CDR2 SMNVEV (reference sequence). The CDR3 has 17 amino acids. CDR3 DNA: TGTGCCAGCAGCCTAAATCCCGGGACTAGCGGGCTCTACGAGCAGTACTTC. Its protein product is CASSLNPGTSGLYEQYF.

The rearrangement uses TRBV7-2 and TRBJ2-1, with 9 bases fitting TRBD2. V shed 5 bases and J 0 bases; nucleotides not matched to a gene: 11. This CDR3 spans 18 amino acids. CDR1 and CDR2 (germline): SGHTA, FQGNSA. As DNA, the CDR3 is TGTGCCAGCAGCCCGACTAGCGGAATACCGAACTCCTACAATGAGCAGTTCTTC. This sequence encodes CASSPTSGIPNSYNEQFF.

This chain connects TRBV3-1 (or the pseudogene TRBV3-2) to TRBJ1-6; 7 bases match TRBD1. Germline CDR1 LGHDT, CDR2 YNNKEL (reference sequence). This CDR3 region has 14 residues. V trimming: 2 bases; J trimming: 14 bases; junction bases outside the gene matches: 9. The CDR3 loop is CASSQYNRGGSLHF. Written as DNA, the CDR3 is TGTGCCAGCAGCCAATACAACAGGGGCGGATCCCTCCACTTT.

This clone was recorded a few times. J is TRBJ2-3 and V is TRBV28; D uncertain. The length of the CDR3 is 12 residues. V dropped 3 bases and J dropped 5 bases, with 6 bases sitting between them. The germline V gene encodes CDR1 MDHEN and CDR2 SYDVKM. The CDR3 bases are TGTGCCAGCAGTTTTGATAGAGATACGCAGTATTTT. Translated: CASSFDRDTQYF.

The chain couples TRBV11-1 to TRBJ2-2; 7 positions match TRBD1. Germline V CDR1 and CDR2: SGHAT, FQDESV (reference sequence). V shed 5 bases and J 4 bases; nucleotides not matched to a gene: 7. The CDR3 loop spans 15 amino acids. CDR3 residues: CASSPLTGSTGELFF. The CDR3 DNA reads TGTGCCAGCAGCCCGCTGACAGGGTCCACCGGGGAGCTGTTTTTT.

The chain has TRBV12-5 and TRBJ2-5; maybe TRBD2 (6 bases). The CDR3 loop spans 12 amino acids. CDR1 is LGHNT and CDR2 is FRNRAP in the germline V gene. Between the trimmed V and J ends, which lost 5 bases and 4 bases, there was a span of 8 bases. CDR3 bases: TGTGCTAGTGGTGCGGGACGAGAGACCCAGTACTTC. This sequence encodes CASGAGRETQYF. The complete variable domain, with remaining parts taken from reference TRBV12-5 and TRBJ2-5, reads DARVTQTPRHKVTEMGQEVTMRCQPILGHNTVFWYRQTMMQGLELLAYFRNRAPLDDSGMPKDRFSAEMPDATLATLKIQPSEPRDSAVYFCASGAGRETQYFGPGTRLLVL.

This chain joins TRBV6-5 and TRBJ2-1; 12 bases match TRBD2. V shed 5 bases and J 4 bases; nucleotides not matched to a gene: 3. CDR3 size: 15 residues. The germline V gene encodes CDR1 MNHEY and CDR2 SVGAGI. CDR3 DNA: TGTGCCAGCAGTCTTACTAGCGGGGGGTACAATGAGCAGTTCTTC. Translated, it gives CASSLTSGGYNEQFF.

The CDR3 here is CASSMLSPGTFSTYNEQFF. The CDR3 DNA reads as TGTGCCAGTAGTATGTTATCCCCCGGGACATTCTCTACCTACAATGAGCAGTTCTTC. V usage is TRBV19 and J usage is TRBJ2-1; tentatively, D is TRBD1 (6 bases). With 3 bases removed from V and 2 bases from J, the gap between germline ends came to 23 bases. Germline CDR1 reads LNHDA; CDR2 reads SQIVND (reference sequence). CDR3 size: 19 residues.